A selection of T cell receptor beta chains follows, all from one sample in a study of tumor-infiltrating lymphocytes in primary liver carcinoma. MiXCR was run by TCRdb on the multiplex PCR reads, yielding one entry per CDR3 protein. The sample has approximately 110,000 distinct CDR3 sequences, 60% to 75% seen once. Sequencing input: liver tumor tissue from sampling region 3. The receptors were gathered from a woman aged 55-69 years with primary liver carcinoma and hepatitis B virus infection. Both conserved end residues are part of each CDR3. The D gene is left open where the match is weak. Only part of the rows carry a size: once, few, many, or a class if the clone is expanded.

j_call clone_size v_call d_call cdr3_aa cdr3_nt
TRBJ2-1 many TRBV4-1 NA CASSDYNEQFF TGCGCCAGCAGCGACTACAATGAGCAGTTCTTC
TRBJ2-6 many TRBV6-6 NA CASSDPSGKGGASPSVLTF TGTGCCAGCAGTGACCCTTCGGGGAAAGGCGGGGCCAGCCCCAGCGTCCTGACTTTC
TRBJ2-1 NA TRBV6-5 NA CASRDANIEQFF TGTGCCAGCAGAGACGCGAACATTGAGCAGTTCTTC
TRBJ1-2 NA TRBV28 NA CASSFRGVFDYGYTF TGTGCCAGCAGTTTTAGGGGAGTGTTCGACTATGGCTACACCTTC
TRBJ2-5 medium-sized TRBV11-2 NA CASRAGEGQETQYF TGTGCCAGCAGGGCAGGAGAGGGGCAAGAGACCCAGTACTTC
TRBJ2-3 once TRBV11-2 TRBD1 CASSLDREIDTLYF TGTGCCAGCAGTTTAGACAGGGAGATCGATACACTGTATTTT
TRBJ1-4 NA TRBV30 NA CAWSGKGTPGLEKPFF TGTGCCTGGAGTGGTAAAGGGACCCCCGGGTTGGAAAAACCGTTTTTT
TRBJ1-1 many TRBV6-5 NA CASRNGGLGTEAFF TGTGCCAGCAGAAACGGGGGGCTCGGCACTGAAGCTTTCTTT
TRBJ1-1 once TRBV6-1 TRBD1 CDSSKDREAGREAFF TGTGACAGCTCTAAGGACAGGGAAGCGGGCCGCGAAGCTTTCTTT
TRBJ2-1 NA TRBV12-3/TRBV12-4 TRBD1 CASTDRGRRGEQFF TGTGCCAGCACTGACAGGGGCCGTCGCGGGGAGCAGTTCTTC
TRBJ2-5 NA TRBV5-1 NA CASSSSAGAAPQETQYF TGCGCCAGCAGCTCCAGCGCGGGCGCTGCTCCTCAGGAGACCCAGTACTTC
TRBJ2-3 NA TRBV5-1 NA CASSLSRGSDTQYF TGCGCCAGCAGCTTGTCCCGGGGTTCAGATACGCAGTATTTT
TRBJ2-3 once TRBV29-1 TRBD2 CVSGMRGTDTQYF TGCGTCTCGGGCATGCGGGGGACAGATACGCAGTATTTT
TRBJ1-1 many TRBV10-1 NA CASSESWGSTEAFF TGCGCCAGCAGTGAGTCGTGGGGTAGTACTGAAGCTTTCTTT
TRBJ2-1 NA TRBV6-5 NA CASNYRATTYNEQIF TGTGCCAGCAATTACAGGGCTACGACCTACAATGAGCAGATCTTC
TRBJ2-4 NA TRBV11-1 NA CAAGNPGRAKIIQYF TGTGCCGCCGGGAATCCGGGGCGGGCCAAAATTATTCAGTACTTC
TRBJ2-3 NA TRBV11-2 TRBD2 CASSLGGLTHTPDTQYF TGTGCCAGCAGCTTAGGGGGACTAACGCACACGCCTGATACGCAGTATTTT
TRBJ1-2 NA TRBV6-1 NA CVSRLQGEVRGYTF TGTGTCAGTAGGCTACAGGGAGAGGTTCGCGGCTACACCTTC
TRBJ1-1 many TRBV29-1 NA CSVEVGGSEAFF TGCAGCGTTGAAGTGGGGGGCAGTGAAGCTTTCTTT
TRBJ2-7 NA TRBV4-2 NA CASSQVPGEERYF TGTGCCAGCAGCCAAGTCCCTGGAGAGGAGCGATACTTC
TRBJ2-3 few TRBV28 NA CASSPNGQVNLPF TGTGCCAGCAGTCCAAACGGGCAGGTTAATCTTCCCTTT
TRBJ2-3 NA TRBV11-2 NA CASSPAGPADTQYF TGTGCCAGCAGCCCAGCAGGGCCGGCAGATACGCAGTATTTT
TRBJ2-4 NA TRBV28 TRBD1 CASRERRGRNIQYF TGTGCCAGCAGAGAACGCAGGGGGCGGAACATTCAGTACTTC
TRBJ2-3 medium-sized TRBV28 NA CASSPWEDTQYF TGTGCCAGCAGTCCCTGGGAAGATACGCAGTATTTT
TRBJ2-5 NA TRBV28 NA CASSSVFIDVVETQYF TGTGCCAGCAGTTCAGTGTTTATCGATGTGGTAGAGACCCAGTACTTC
TRBJ2-2 NA TRBV11-3 TRBD2 CARSLGTRRTGELFF TGTGCCAGGAGCCTAGGGACTAGGAGAACCGGGGAGCTGTTTTTT
TRBJ2-7 NA TRBV7-2 TRBD2 CASSITGTSGTYEQYF TGTGCCAGCAGCATAACCGGGACTAGCGGTACCTACGAGCAGTACTTC
TRBJ2-4 many TRBV5-4 TRBD1 CASSSGTGGRGIQYF TGTGCCAGCAGCTCAGGGACAGGGGGCAGGGGCATTCAGTACTTC
TRBJ2-1 NA TRBV11-3 NA CARSLVGGLVSNERFF TGTGCCCGCAGCTTAGTGGGGGGTTTAGTGTCCAATGAGCGGTTCTTC
TRBJ2-5 many TRBV7-8 TRBD1 CASSLGDSQETQYF TGTGCCAGCAGCTTAGGGGACAGCCAAGAGACCCAGTACTTC
TRBJ2-3 many TRBV5-6 TRBD1 CASSSDRGLTDTQYF TGTGCCAGCAGCTCGGACAGGGGGCTCACAGATACGCAGTATTTT
TRBJ2-5 NA TRBV19 NA CASAPQRSQETQYF TGTGCCAGTGCTCCCCAGCGTTCCCAAGAGACCCAGTACTTC
TRBJ2-1 many TRBV5-1 TRBD2 CASSLFGLAGVGSNEQFF TGCGCCAGCAGCTTGTTTGGACTAGCGGGAGTAGGGAGCAATGAGCAGTTCTTC
TRBJ1-1 NA TRBV10-3 TRBD1 CAIRGRSQGLNTEAFF TGTGCCATCAGGGGGAGGTCACAGGGGTTGAACACTGAAGCTTTCTTT
TRBJ2-1 few TRBV28 NA CASSSGAFSYNEQFF TGTGCCAGCAGTTCCGGGGCTTTTTCTTACAATGAGCAGTTCTTC
TRBJ2-1 many TRBV6-6 TRBD2 CASSSPTSGMANEQFF TGTGCCAGCAGTTCCCCTACTAGCGGGATGGCCAATGAGCAGTTCTTC
TRBJ2-1 NA TRBV29-1 NA CSVECSVSLNEQFF TGCAGCGTTGAGTGCAGCGTGAGTTTGAATGAGCAGTTCTTC
TRBJ2-2 NA TRBV13 TRBD2 CASSDELANTVELFF TGTGCCAGCAGCGACGAACTAGCGAACACCGTGGAGCTGTTTTTT
TRBJ1-2 NA TRBV6-1 NA CASSEVAEAPYGYTF TGTGCCAGCAGTGAAGTGGCAGAGGCCCCTTATGGCTATACCTTC
TRBJ2-7 many TRBV6-6 TRBD1 CASSDRGSSYEQYF TGTGCCAGCAGTGACAGGGGCAGCTCCTACGAGCAGTACTTC
TRBJ1-2 many TRBV4-2 NA CASSFRENYGYTF TGTGCCAGCAGCTTTCGGGAAAACTATGGCTACACCTTC
TRBJ2-2 few TRBV30 TRBD2 CAPERELVGELFF TGTGCCCCTGAGCGGGAGTTGGTCGGGGAGCTGTTTTTT
TRBJ2-1 NA TRBV6-6 TRBD2 CASNLRAGGQGSEQFF TGTGCCAGCAACCTGAGAGCGGGAGGCCAGGGTAGTGAGCAGTTCTTC
TRBJ1-2 NA TRBV5-1 NA CASNLEPGDYGYTF TGCGCCAGCAACTTGGAACCAGGGGACTATGGCTACACCTTC
TRBJ2-1 NA TRBV5-1 NA CASSPRDSSHNEQFF TGCGCCAGCAGCCCTCGGGACTCGAGCCACAATGAGCAGTTCTTC
TRBJ2-5 NA TRBV6-2/TRBV6-3 TRBD1 CASRKGTGHGTQYF TGTGCCAGTAGGAAAGGGACAGGGCATGGGACCCAGTACTTC
TRBJ2-2 NA TRBV12-3/TRBV12-4 TRBD1 CASNLGQATSGKLFF TGTGCCAGCAATTTAGGACAGGCGACGTCCGGGAAGCTGTTTTTT
TRBJ2-7 NA TRBV6-5 TRBD1 CASSYSQGVYEPYF TGTGCCAGCAGTTACAGCCAGGGGGTCTACGAGCCGTACTTC
TRBJ2-2 NA TRBV11-1 NA CASSLSRGGNRAGGLFF TGTGCCAGCAGCTTATCTCGTGGTGGTAATCGCGCCGGGGGGCTGTTTTTT